Shown below are 13 T cell receptor beta chains from a single sample sequenced in a study of cytomegalovirus exposure and HLA in healthy donors. The PCR employed 60 Vbeta primers together with 13 Jbeta primers. Only in-frame clones appear in the TCRdb table, and some are missing; sequencing was by immunoSEQ multiplex PCR. The table includes 50,000 to 65,000 clones, around 82% detected once. Sequences were obtained from PBMCs. The receptors come from a woman aged 18 to 35 in good health and CMV-seronegative.

This clone was seen just once. V gene TRBV6-5 combines with J gene TRBJ1-2, with D possibly TRBD1 on 5 matching bases. V lost 2 bases and J lost 11, with 15 bases in between. Per germline, CDR1 MNHEY and CDR2 SVGAGI. The CDR3 has 13 residues. CDR3 amino acids: CASSYRGMGWYTF. CDR3 in DNA: TGTGCCAGCAGTTACCGGGGGATGGGGTGGTACACCTTC.

V is TRBV6-4 and J is TRBJ2-7, with 9 positions matching TRBD1. Unmatched junction bases numbered 9, after V lost 3 bases and J lost 3 bases. Germline CDR1 is MRHNA and CDR2 is SNTAGT. This CDR3 region has 16 residues. The chain's CDR3 is CASSDGRDRVRYEQYF. The CDR3 coding sequence is TGTGCCAGCAGTGATGGCCGGGACAGGGTTCGCTACGAGCAGTACTTC.

This clone was found a few times. V is TRBV5-4 and J is TRBJ2-1; 7 bases match TRBD2. The V and J ends lost 2 bases and 9 bases, in that order; junction bases with no gene match: 11. There are 15 residues in the CDR3. Germline V lookup: CDR1 SGHNT, CDR2 YYREEE (reference sequence). CDR3 nucleotides: TGTGCCAGCAGCTTCGAGCGGGACCCCTCCGGTGAGCAGTTCTTC. Protein product: CASSFERDPSGEQFF.

This sequence joins TRBV7-2 and TRBJ2-5; no clear D gene. The CDR3 consists of 14 residues. Germline V lookup: CDR1 SGHTA, CDR2 FQGNSA. Trimming stripped 7 bases from V and 5 bases from J, with 17 bases between. The CDR3 DNA reads as TGTGCCAGCATGACAATGGCCGGATCGGAGACCCAGTACTTC. It specifies CASMTMAGSETQYF.

This chain links TRBV30 with TRBJ2-1, with 8 positions matching TRBD1. Germline CDR1 and CDR2: GTSNPN and SVGIG (reference sequence). V trimming: 4 bases; J trimming: 7 bases; junction bases outside the gene matches: 12. CDR3 size: 15 residues. CDR3 nucleotides: TGTGCCTGGACCCCACAGGGGGGAGAATCAAATGAGCAGTTCTTC. Protein sequence: CAWTPQGGESNEQFF.

The gene calls are TRBV28 and TRBJ2-1; 7 nucleotides align to TRBD1. Germline CDR1 is MDHEN and CDR2 is SYDVKM. This CDR3 is 15 amino acids long. V shed 5 bases, J shed 3 bases, and the junction held 7 bases outside the gene matches. The CDR3 region is CASSPTGVLYNEQFF. The CDR3 DNA follows: TGTGCCAGCAGTCCCACAGGGGTACTCTACAATGAGCAGTTCTTC.

Turning to this clone: A junction boundary mismatches the germline segment, possibly from a read error. V usage is TRBV15 and J usage is TRBJ2-6, with a weak D call TRBD1 (5 bases). There are 14 residues in the CDR3. From germline, CDR1 is LNHNV and CDR2 YYDKDF (reference sequence). CDR3 nucleotides: TGTGCCACCAGCACGATCTCTGGGGCCAACGGCCTGACTTTC. Its translation is CATSTISGANGLTF. The variable domain in full, completed from reference TRBV15 and TRBJ2-6, reads DAMVIQNPRYQVTQFGKPVTLSCSQTLNHNVMYWYQQKSSQAPKLLFHYYDKDFNNEADTPDNFQSRRPNTSFCFLDIRSPGLGDTAMYLCATSTISGANGLTFGAGSRLTVL.

This chain links TRBV18 with TRBJ2-3; 8 nucleotides align to TRBD2. The trim removed 5 bases at V and 1 base at J, leaving 2 bases unmatched. Germline values: CDR1 KGHSH, CDR2 LQKENI. The CDR3 spans 14 residues. CDR3 sequence: CASSDSGGTDTQYF. As DNA, the CDR3 is TGTGCCAGCTCAGATAGCGGGGGCACAGATACGCAGTATTTT. The full variable domain, its missing parts supplied by reference TRBV18 and TRBJ2-3, is NAGVMQNPRHLVRRRGQEARLRCSPMKGHSHVYWYRQLPEEGLKFMVYLQKENIIDESGMPKERFSAEFPKEGPSILRIQQVVRGDSAAYFCASSDSGGTDTQYFGPGTRLTVL.

The chain is built from TRBV19 and TRBJ2-7; TRBD2 matches 12 bases. With V trimmed by 1 base and J by 1 base, 5 bases remained unmatched. Germline V gene data show CDR1 as LNHDA and CDR2 as SQIVND (reference sequence). The CDR3 covers 17 residues. The CDR3 region is CASSIGLAGASSYEQYF. In DNA form, the CDR3 reads TGTGCCAGTAGTATAGGACTAGCGGGAGCTTCATCCTACGAGCAGTACTTC.

The CDR3 DNA sequence: TGTGCCTGGAACCAAAGGGGCTTTGGGCAGCCCCAGCATTTT. Its translation is CAWNQRGFGQPQHF. The chain joins TRBV30 to TRBJ1-5; D perhaps matches TRBD1 (5 bases). Germline V gene data show CDR1 as GTSNPN and CDR2 as SVGIG (reference sequence). The CDR3 covers 14 residues. Between the trimmed V and J ends, which lost 4 bases and 7 bases, there was a span of 17 bases. The full variable domain, completed using reference TRBV30 and TRBJ1-5, is SQTIHQWPATLVQPVGSPLSLECTVEGTSNPNLYWYRQAAGRGLQLLFYSVGIGQISSEVPQNLSASRPQDRQFILSSKKLLLSDSGFYLCAWNQRGFGQPQHFGDGTRLSIL.

V usage is TRBV27 and J usage is TRBJ2-7; 9 positions match TRBD1. V shed 6 bases, J shed 1 base, and the junction held 7 bases outside the gene matches. Germline V gene lookup returns CDR1 MNHEY and CDR2 SMNVEV (reference sequence). This CDR3 spans 15 amino acids. The CDR3 here is CASSPGTGLSYEQYF. DNA for the CDR3: TGTGCCAGCAGCCCCGGGACAGGGTTGTCCTACGAGCAGTACTTC.

This chain links TRBV4-1 with TRBJ1-1; 8 bases are a match to TRBD1. The CDR3 extends over 15 amino acids. Germline V CDR1 and CDR2: MGHRA, YSYEKL. Germline trimming cut 3 bases from V and 4 bases from J; bases unmatched to any gene: 7. The CDR3 DNA is TGCGCCAGCAGCCAGGGTCAGGGGGCGACCACTGAAGCTTTCTTT. Residues: CASSQGQGATTEAFF.

The rearrangement links TRBV7-3 to TRBJ2-5, with 7 bases matching TRBD1. The J call may be faulty, since TRBJ2-7 better matches the DNA end. CDR1 SGHTA and CDR2 FQGTGA come from the germline V gene. The CDR3 length is 15 residues. In DNA, the CDR3 is TGTGCCAGCAGCTTAAAGGCAGGGGGCTCCTACGAGCAGTACTTC. Protein: CASSLKAGGSYEQYF.